These T cell receptor beta chains were read from a single sample in a study of blood T cell repertoires in COVID-19. Assay: immunoSEQ multiplex PCR; the TCRdb copy retains only in-frame clones and omits some. The table has 250,000 to 350,000 clones, roughly nine tenths seen once. The sequenced sample consisted of PBMCs or T cells enriched from blood (not recorded which). The source of these receptors is a woman aged 30 to 39 who had recovered from COVID-19. Each CDR3 is given without its conserved first and last residue. Each record gives: V gene, CDR3 protein.

>TRBV29-1
SGSVTGNTEAF
>TRBV9
ASSVEMETEAF
>TRBV30
AWSVLRVGTGDSPLH
>TRBV6-2/TRBV6-3
ASTPDRTSGYEQF
>TRBV10-3
ASRTSGSSAEQY
>TRBV10-3
AIRDRVANYGYT
>TRBV6-2/TRBV6-3
ASSYLANEQF
>TRBV5-5
ASSLLSVYNEQF
>TRBV29-1
SVAYEGALYEQY
>TRBV27
ASSSQGKVSYEQY
>TRBV6-6
ASSYGSLLNNEKLF
>TRBV5-8
ASSLGRVWANEKLF
>TRBV12-3/TRBV12-4
ASSSSGGTEAF
>TRBV28
ASRPRGTANQPQH
>TRBV6-5
ASSRRDRKDQPQH
>TRBV3-1/TRBV3-2
ASSYRGTYEQY
>TRBV11-2
ASSSLGSGANVLT